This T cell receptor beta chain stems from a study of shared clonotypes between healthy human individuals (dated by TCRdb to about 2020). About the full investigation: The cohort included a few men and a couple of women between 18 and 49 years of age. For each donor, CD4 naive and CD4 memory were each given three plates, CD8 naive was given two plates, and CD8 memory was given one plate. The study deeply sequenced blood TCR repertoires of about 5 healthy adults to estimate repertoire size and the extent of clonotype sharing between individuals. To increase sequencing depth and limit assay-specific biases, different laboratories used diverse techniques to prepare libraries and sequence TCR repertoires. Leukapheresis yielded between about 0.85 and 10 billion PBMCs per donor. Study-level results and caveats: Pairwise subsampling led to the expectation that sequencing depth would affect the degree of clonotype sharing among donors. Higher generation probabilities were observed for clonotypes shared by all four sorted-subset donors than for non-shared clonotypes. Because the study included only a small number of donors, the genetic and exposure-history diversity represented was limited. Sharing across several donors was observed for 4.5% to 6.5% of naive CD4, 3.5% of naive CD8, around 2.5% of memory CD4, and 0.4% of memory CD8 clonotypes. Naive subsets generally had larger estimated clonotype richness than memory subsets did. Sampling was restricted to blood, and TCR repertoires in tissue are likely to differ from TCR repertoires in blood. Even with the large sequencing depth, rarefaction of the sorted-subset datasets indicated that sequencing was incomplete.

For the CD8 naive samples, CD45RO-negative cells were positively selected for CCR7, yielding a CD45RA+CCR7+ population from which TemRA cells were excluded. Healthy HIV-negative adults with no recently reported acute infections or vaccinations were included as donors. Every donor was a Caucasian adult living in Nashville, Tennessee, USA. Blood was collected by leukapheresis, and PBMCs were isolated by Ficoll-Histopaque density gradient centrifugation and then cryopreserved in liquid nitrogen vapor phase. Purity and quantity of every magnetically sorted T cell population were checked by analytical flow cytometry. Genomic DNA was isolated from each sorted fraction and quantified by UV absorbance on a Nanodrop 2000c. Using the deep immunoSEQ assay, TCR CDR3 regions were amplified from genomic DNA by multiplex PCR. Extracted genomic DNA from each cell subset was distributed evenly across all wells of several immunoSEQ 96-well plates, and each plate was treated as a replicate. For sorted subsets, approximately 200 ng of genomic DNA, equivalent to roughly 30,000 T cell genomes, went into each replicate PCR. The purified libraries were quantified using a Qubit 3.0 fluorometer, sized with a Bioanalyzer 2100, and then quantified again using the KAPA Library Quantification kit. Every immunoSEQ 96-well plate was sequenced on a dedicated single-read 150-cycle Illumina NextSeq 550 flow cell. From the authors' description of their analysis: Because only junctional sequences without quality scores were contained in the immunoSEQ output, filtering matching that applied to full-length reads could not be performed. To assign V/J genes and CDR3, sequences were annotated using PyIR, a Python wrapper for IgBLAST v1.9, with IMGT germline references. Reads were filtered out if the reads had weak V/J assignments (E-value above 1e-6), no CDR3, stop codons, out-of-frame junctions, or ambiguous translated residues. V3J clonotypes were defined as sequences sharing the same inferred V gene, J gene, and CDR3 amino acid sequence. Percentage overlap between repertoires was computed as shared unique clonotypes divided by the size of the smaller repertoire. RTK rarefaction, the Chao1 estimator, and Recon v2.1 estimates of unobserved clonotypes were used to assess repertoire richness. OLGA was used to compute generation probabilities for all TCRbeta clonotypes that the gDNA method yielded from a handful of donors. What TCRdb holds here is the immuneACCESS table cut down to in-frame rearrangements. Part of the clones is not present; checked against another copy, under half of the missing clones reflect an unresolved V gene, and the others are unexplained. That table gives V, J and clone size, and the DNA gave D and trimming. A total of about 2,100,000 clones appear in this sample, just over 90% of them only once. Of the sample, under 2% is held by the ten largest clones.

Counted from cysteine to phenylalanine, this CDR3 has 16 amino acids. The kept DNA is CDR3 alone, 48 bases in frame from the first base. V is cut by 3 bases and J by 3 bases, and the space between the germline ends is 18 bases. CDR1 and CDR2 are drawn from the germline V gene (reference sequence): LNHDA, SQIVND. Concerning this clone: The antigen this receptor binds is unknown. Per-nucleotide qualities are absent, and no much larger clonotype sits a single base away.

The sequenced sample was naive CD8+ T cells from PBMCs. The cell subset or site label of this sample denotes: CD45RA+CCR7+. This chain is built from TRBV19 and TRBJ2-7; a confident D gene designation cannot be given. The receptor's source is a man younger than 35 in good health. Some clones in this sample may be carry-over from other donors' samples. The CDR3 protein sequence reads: CASSMSRTGPFYEQYF. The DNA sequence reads TGTGCCAGTAGTATGAGCCGGACGGGTCCATTCTACGAGCAGTACTTC.